The clone carrying this TCR beta chain appeared many times. What it recognizes is unknown. A single record per CDR3 protein comes from TCRdb applying MiXCR to the 5' RACE reads. The table has approximately 540,000 distinct CDR3 sequences, roughly 13% seen once. The data belong to a study of CD8 T cells in ankylosing spondylitis. Study observations and caveats: A TCR beta motif of about eight highly homologous variants appeared characteristic of ankylosing spondylitis blood. Some of the motif variants had earlier been found in reactive arthritis patients' fluid and blood.

The length of the CDR3 is 16 residues. Germline V gene lookup returns CDR1 SGHRS and CDR2 YFSETQ. Trimming took 4 bases from V and 0 from J, leaving 14 bases between them. This clonotype was sampled from a male donor with ankylosing spondylitis. The sample taken for sequencing was blood, either unsorted or a sorted T cell fraction (not recorded which). The chain carries TRBV5-1 and TRBJ2-1; tentatively, D is TRBD2 (5 bases). CDR3 coding DNA: TGCGCCAGCAGCCGGAGCGGTCAAAGCTCCTACAATGAGCAGTTCTTC. This sequence encodes CASSRSGQSSYNEQFF.